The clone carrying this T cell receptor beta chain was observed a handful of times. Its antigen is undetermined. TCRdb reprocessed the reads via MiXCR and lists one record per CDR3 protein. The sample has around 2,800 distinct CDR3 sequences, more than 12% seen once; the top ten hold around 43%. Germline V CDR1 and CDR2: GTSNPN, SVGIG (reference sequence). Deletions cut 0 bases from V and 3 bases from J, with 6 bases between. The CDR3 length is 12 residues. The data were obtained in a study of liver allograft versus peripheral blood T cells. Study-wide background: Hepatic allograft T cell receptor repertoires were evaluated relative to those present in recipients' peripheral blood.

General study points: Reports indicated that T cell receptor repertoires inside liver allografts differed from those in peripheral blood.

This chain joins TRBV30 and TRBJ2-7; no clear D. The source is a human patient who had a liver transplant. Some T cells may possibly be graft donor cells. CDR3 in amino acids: CAWSVTVYEQYF. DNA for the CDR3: TGTGCCTGGAGTGTAACGGTCTACGAGCAGTACTTC.